The 4 T cell receptor beta chains reported below all come from one sample, sequenced in a study of blood T cell repertoires in COVID-19. Sequencing used immunoSEQ multiplex PCR; TCRdb keeps in-frame clones, though not all of them. The sample has some 130,000 clones, roughly 80% seen once. The sample was peripheral blood. The receptors come from a man in his 60s who had recovered from COVID-19.

This clone was recorded once. The genes are TRBV7-2 and TRBJ2-7; a weak D match, TRBD2 (5 bases). V was pared by 5 bases and J by 7 bases, with 15 bases between. The CDR3 runs 13 residues. The germline V gene has CDR1 SGHTA and CDR2 FQGNSA. The CDR3 DNA reads TGTGCCAGCAGCATCGAGACTATGCGGGAGCAGTACTTC. It codes for CASSIETMREQYF.

The chain links TRBV18 to TRBJ1-5; possible D gene TRBD1, 6 bases. CDR1 is KGHSH and CDR2 is LQKENI in the germline V gene. V lost 7 bases and J lost 9, with 16 bases in between. The CDR3 totals 13 residues. CDR3 residues: CASCGTTTGPQHF. The DNA for the CDR3 is TGTGCCAGCTGTGGGACAACCACTGGGCCCCAGCATTTT. The full variable domain, completed using reference TRBV18 and TRBJ1-5, is NAGVMQNPRHLVRRRGQEARLRCSPMKGHSHVYWYRQLPEEGLKFMVYLQKENIIDESGMPKERFSAEFPKEGPSILRIQQVVRGDSAAYFCASCGTTTGPQHFGDGTRLSIL.

This chain links TRBV6-5 with TRBJ2-2; 7 positions match TRBD1. There are 14 residues in the CDR3. Losses at the gene ends were 7 bases for V and 0 bases for J; bases not matched to a gene: 2. Germline values: CDR1 MNHEY, CDR2 SVGAGI. The CDR3 reads CASTGTANTGELFF. Written as DNA, the CDR3 is TGTGCCAGCACCGGGACAGCGAACACCGGGGAGCTGTTTTTT.

This chain links TRBV6-5 with TRBJ1-3, with D perhaps TRBD1 (6 bases). Germline loops: CDR1 MNHEY, CDR2 SVGAGI. The CDR3 sequence is 16 residues long. Trimming removed 0 bases at V and 4 bases at J, with 13 bases between. The DNA for the CDR3 is TGTGCCAGCAGTTACTCGTTACAGGGAAAGGGAAACACCATATATTTT. It is translated as CASSYSLQGKGNTIYF.